This T cell receptor beta chain was recorded in a study of vaccination and CD4 T cells after COVID-19. Study-level information: Recovered-phase convalescent patients showed SARS-CoV-2 positivity by nasal swab PCR; under 10 were mild, one severe. Sampling post-COVID took place a median 101 days after diagnosis (range 35 to 161). Study-level points and caveats: Within convalescent individuals, 304 out of 307 vaccine-specific clones proved to be spike mono-reactive. A nonsignificant median increase from around 20 to 38 SARS-CoV-2-reactive clonotypes was observed.

Sequenced with the Oncomine TCR Beta short-read assay was DNA taken from cultured CD4+ T cells. Using its own MiXCR run on the PCR reads, TCRdb lists one record per CDR3 protein. The sample includes about 18,000 distinct CDR3 sequences, about 42% seen only once; the top ten take approximately 6.8%. On this clonotype: Its target is unknown.

Treatment in this sample: approximately 9-day PBMC culture with coronavirus spike peptide pools or control peptides (ViraFEST assay). The CDR3 length is 13 residues. With 11 bases removed from V and 6 bases from J, the gap between germline ends came to 19 bases. The germline CDR1 and CDR2 sequences are MDHEN and SYDVKM. J is TRBJ2-5 and V is TRBV28, with D possibly matching TRBD2 (7 bases). This TCR came from a human donor who had recovered from COVID-19. The sequenced sample was CD4+ T cells from blood, cultured in vitro, obtained before SARS-CoV-2 vaccination. Here the CDR3 DNA reads TGTGCCCTGGGGGGGCTACCCGGGAAGACCCAGTACTTC. This translates into CALGGLPGKTQYF.